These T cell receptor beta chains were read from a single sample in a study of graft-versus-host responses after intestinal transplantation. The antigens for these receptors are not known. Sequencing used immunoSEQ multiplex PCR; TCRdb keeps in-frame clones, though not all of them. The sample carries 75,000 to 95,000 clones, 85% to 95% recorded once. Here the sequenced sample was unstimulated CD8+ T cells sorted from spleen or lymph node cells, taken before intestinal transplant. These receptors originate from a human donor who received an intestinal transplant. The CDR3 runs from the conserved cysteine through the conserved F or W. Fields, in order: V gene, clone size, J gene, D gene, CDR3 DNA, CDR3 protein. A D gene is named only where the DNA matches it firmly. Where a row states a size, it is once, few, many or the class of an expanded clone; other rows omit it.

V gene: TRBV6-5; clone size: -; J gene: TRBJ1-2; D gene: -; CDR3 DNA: TGTGCCAGCAGTTACGGTTTGGCCGCCAGGCCCTATGGCTACACCTTC; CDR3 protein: CASSYGLAARPYGYTF
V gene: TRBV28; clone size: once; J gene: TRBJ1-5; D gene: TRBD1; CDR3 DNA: TGTGCCAGCACCTACGGACAGGGGGCAAGACAGCCCCAGCATTTT; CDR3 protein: CASTYGQGARQPQHF
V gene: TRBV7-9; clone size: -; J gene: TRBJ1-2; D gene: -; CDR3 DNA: TGTGCCAGCAGCAAAACCGGGACACCATATGGCTACACCTTC; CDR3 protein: CASSKTGTPYGYTF
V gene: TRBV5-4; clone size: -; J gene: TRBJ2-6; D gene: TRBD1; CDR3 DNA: TGTGCCAGCACACCGTCCGGACAGGGGACTGGGGCCAACGTCCTGACTTTC; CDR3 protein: CASTPSGQGTGANVLTF
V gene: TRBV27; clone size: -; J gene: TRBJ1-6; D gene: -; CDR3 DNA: TGTGCCAGCTCCGATGATAGCTCCTATAATTCACCCCTCCACTTT; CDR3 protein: CASSDDSSYNSPLHF
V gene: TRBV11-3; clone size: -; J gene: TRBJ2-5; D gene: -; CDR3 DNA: TGTGCCAGCAGCCCCGTGTGGGGGCGGGAGACCCAGTACTTC; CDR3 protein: CASSPVWGRETQYF
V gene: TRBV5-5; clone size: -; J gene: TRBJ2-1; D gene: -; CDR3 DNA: TGTGCCAGCAGCCCAAACACGGGGGGCCCGGGGGACAATGAGCAGTTCTTC; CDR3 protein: CASSPNTGGPGDNEQFF
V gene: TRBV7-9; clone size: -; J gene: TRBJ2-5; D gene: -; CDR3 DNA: TGTGCCAGCAGCTTATTAGGATCTGCCGCTACTGGGAGAAAAGAGACCCAGTACTTC; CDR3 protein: CASSLLGSAATGRKETQYF
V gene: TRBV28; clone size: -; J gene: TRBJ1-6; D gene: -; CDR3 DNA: TGTGCCAGCAGTTTAAAGGGGGTGGGTTCACCCCTCCACTTT; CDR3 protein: CASSLKGVGSPLHF
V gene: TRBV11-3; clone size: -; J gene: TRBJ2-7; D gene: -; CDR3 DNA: TGTGCCAGCAATTTAGGGCAGGGCTACGAGCAGTACTTC; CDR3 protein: CASNLGQGYEQYF
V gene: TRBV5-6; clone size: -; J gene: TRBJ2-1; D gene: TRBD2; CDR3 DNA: TGTGCCAGCATCCTGGGGGGGTCCTACAATGAGCAGTTCTTC; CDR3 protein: CASILGGSYNEQFF
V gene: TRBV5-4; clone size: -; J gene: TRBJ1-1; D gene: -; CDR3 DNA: TGTGCCAGCAGCTTAGGGGAATCCACTGAAGCTTTCTTT; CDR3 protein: CASSLGESTEAFF
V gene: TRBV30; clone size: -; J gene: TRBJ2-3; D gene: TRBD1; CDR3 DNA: TGTGCCTGGAGTCCCGGACAGGGAACGGATACGCAGTATTTT; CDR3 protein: CAWSPGQGTDTQYF
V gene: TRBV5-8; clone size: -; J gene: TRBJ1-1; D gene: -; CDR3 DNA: TGTGCCAGCAGCTTGTGGTCGGAGGGGTCGGTCACTGAAGCTTTCTTT; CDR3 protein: CASSLWSEGSVTEAFF
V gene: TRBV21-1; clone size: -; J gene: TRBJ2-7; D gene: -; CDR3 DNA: TGTGCCAGCAGCGCAACAGGGCCCTCCTACGAGCAGTACTTC; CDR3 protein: CASSATGPSYEQYF
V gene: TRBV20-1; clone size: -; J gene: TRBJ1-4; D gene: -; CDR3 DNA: TGCAGTGCTAGGGGGGGTGAAAAACTGTTTTTT; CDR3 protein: CSARGGEKLFF
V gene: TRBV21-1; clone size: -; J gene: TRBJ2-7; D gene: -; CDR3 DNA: TGTGCCAGCAGCAAAGGATATTACCGGGACATCTCCTACGAGCAGTACTTC; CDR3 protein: CASSKGYYRDISYEQYF
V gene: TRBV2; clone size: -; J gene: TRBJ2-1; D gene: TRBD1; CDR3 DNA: TGTGCCAGCGCCGACAGACAGGGTGGGTCCTACAATGAGCAGTTCTTC; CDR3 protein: CASADRQGGSYNEQFF
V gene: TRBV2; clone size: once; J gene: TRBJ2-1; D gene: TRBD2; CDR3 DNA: TGTGCCAGCCCGGGGGGGAGCAACAATGAGCAGTTCTTC; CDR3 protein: CASPGGSNNEQFF
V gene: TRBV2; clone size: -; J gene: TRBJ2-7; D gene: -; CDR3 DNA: TGTGCCAGCAGTGAAAGCCGATACGAGCAGTACTTC; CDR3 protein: CASSESRYEQYF
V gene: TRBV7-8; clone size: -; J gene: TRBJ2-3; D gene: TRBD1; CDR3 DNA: TGTGCCAGCAGCCTCGGACAGGCAAGCACAGATACGCAGTATTTT; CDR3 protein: CASSLGQASTDTQYF
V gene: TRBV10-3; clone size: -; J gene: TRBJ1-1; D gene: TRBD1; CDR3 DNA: TGTGCCACCAGCGAACAGGGGGCTAACACTGAAGCTTTCTTT; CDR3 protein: CATSEQGANTEAFF
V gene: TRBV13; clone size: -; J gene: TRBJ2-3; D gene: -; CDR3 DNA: TGTGCCAGCAGCTTAGGCCTAGGGACTAGCACAGATACGCAGTATTTT; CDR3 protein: CASSLGLGTSTDTQYF
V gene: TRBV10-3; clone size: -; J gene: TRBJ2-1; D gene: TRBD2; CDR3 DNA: TGTGCCATCAGTGATCCCGGGACTAGCGGGCCTTTGAGCTCCTACAATGAGCAGTTCTTC; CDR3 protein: CAISDPGTSGPLSSYNEQFF
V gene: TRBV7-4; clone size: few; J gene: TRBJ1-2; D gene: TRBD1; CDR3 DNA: TGTGCCAGCAGCTTTGAGGGGGCGGCCGGAGCTAACTATGGCTACACCTTC; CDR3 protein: CASSFEGAAGANYGYTF
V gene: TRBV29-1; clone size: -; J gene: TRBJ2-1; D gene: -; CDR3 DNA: TGCAGCGCCGTAGACAGAGACTCCTACAATGAGCAGTTCTTC; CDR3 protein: CSAVDRDSYNEQFF
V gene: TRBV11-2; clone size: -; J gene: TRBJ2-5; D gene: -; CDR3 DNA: TGTGCCAGCAGCGAAGGGGGGGGGCACGAGACCCAGTACTTC; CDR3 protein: CASSEGGGHETQYF
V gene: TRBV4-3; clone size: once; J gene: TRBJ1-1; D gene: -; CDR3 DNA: TGCGCCAGCAGCCAAGATCTGTACGGGTACACTGAAGCTTTCTTT; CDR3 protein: CASSQDLYGYTEAFF
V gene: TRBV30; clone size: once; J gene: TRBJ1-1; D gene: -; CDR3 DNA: TGTGCCTGGAGTGGGGGCCCGGGCTCGGACACTGAAGCTTTCTTT; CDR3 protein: CAWSGGPGSDTEAFF
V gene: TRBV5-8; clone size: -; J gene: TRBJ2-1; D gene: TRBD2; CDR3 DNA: TGTGCCAGCAGCTCCGGACTAGCGGGGTCGGGTGAGCAGTTCTTC; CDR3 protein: CASSSGLAGSGEQFF
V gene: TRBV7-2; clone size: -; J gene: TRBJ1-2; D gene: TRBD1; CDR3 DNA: TGTGCCAGCAGCCAGAGGGGGCCCGGGGTATATGGCTACACCTTC; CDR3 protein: CASSQRGPGVYGYTF
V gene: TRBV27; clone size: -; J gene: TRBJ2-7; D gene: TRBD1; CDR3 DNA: TGTGCCAGCAGTCCAGCACAGGGGAGCTCCTACGAGCAGTACTTC; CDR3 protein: CASSPAQGSSYEQYF
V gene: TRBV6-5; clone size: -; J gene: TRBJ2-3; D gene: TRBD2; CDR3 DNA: TGTGCCAGCAGCCCGGGAGCGGGGGAAACAGATACGCAGTATTTT; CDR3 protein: CASSPGAGETDTQYF
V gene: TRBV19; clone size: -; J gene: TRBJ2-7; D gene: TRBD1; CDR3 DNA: TGTGCCAGTAGTTGGACAGGCTACGAGCAGTACTTC; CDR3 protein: CASSWTGYEQYF
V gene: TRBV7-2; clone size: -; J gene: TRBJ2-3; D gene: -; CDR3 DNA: TGTGCCAGCAGGTCCCGGGGGAAGGATACGCAGTATTTT; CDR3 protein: CASRSRGKDTQYF
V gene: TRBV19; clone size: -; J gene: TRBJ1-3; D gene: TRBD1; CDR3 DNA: TGTGCCAGTAGTCCTCGGCGGGACAGGGGAATCTCTGGAAACACCATATATTTT; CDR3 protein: CASSPRRDRGISGNTIYF
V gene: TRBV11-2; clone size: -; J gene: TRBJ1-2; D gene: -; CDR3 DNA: TGTGCCAGCAGCTTAGGCAGGGGCGTCACCTTC; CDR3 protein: CASSLGRGVTF
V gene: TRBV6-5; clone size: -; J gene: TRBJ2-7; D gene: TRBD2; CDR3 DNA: TGTGCCAGCAGCCCGGGACTAGCGGCTTACGAGCAGTACTTC; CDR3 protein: CASSPGLAAYEQYF
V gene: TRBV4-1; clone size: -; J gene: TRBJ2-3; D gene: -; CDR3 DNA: TGCGCCAGCAGCCAAGCGGATACGCAGTATTTT; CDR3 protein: CASSQADTQYF
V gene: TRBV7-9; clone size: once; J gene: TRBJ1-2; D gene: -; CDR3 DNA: TGTGCCAGCACCCCCGGCTGGGGCAGGGCGGAGGGCTACACCTTC; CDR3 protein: CASTPGWGRAEGYTF
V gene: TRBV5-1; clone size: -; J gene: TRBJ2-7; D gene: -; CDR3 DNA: TGCGCCAGCAGACTGCACAGGGAGTACGAGCAGTACTTC; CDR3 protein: CASRLHREYEQYF
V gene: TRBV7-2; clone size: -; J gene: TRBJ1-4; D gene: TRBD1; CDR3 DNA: TGTGCCAGCAGCTTCGGACAGGGGGGATATGAAAAACTGTTTTTT; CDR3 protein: CASSFGQGGYEKLFF
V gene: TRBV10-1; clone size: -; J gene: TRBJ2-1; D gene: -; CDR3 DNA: TGCGCCAGCAGTGAGTTCGCGGCTTATGAGCAGTTCTTC; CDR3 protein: CASSEFAAYEQFF
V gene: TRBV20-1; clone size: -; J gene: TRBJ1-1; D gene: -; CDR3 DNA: TGCAGTGCTAGGAAGGGGGCTGAAGCTTTCTTT; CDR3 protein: CSARKGAEAFF